Shown below are 20 T cell receptor beta chains from a single sample sequenced in a study of blood T cell repertoires in COVID-19. Using immunoSEQ multiplex PCR, the repertoire was profiled, and TCRdb retains in-frame clones only, with some absent. This sample has 70,000 to 90,000 clones, with around 79% found just once. The sequencing sample was made of peripheral blood. The receptors derive from a human donor in a cohort sampled during active COVID-19.

V and J are TRBV20-1 and TRBJ1-4, with a tentative D call TRBD1 (6 bases). The germline V and J ends were trimmed by 3 bases and 8 bases, with 13 bases remaining between them. From germline, CDR1 is DFQATT and CDR2 SNEGSKA (reference sequence). This CDR3 spans 13 amino acids. Written as DNA, the CDR3 is TGCAGTGCTAGTGCAGGGGTTGGAGAAAAACTGTTTTTT. It yields the protein CSASAGVGEKLFF.

The chain links TRBV7-6 to TRBJ2-7; 9 nucleotides match TRBD1. This CDR3 region has 19 residues. Germline lookup yields CDR1 SGHVS and CDR2 FNYEAQ. With 4 bases clipped from V and 7 bases from J, the junction kept 23 bases outside the gene matches. The CDR3 DNA is TGTGCCAGCAGCTACTTAGGCGGACAGGGGCGCCCCATGGGGGAGGAGCAGTACTTC. Its protein is CASSYLGGQGRPMGEEQYF.

The chain combines TRBV2 with TRBJ2-3, with 7 bases fitting TRBD2. After removal of 3 bases from V and 4 bases from J, the junction contained 7 bases not matched to a gene. CDR1 and CDR2 from the germline V gene are SNHLY and FYNNEI. The CDR3 sequence is 15 residues long. The CDR3 nucleotides are TGTGCCAGCAGTGAGGGGCGGGAGTTCCCAGATACGCAGTATTTT. It codes for CASSEGREFPDTQYF.

This rearrangement joins TRBV3-1 (or the pseudogene TRBV3-2) to TRBJ2-2, with D possibly matching TRBD2 (6 bases). Trimming cost V 4 bases and J 8 bases, with 14 bases left between them. The CDR3 has 14 amino acids. Germline-derived CDR1 and CDR2 are LGHDT and YNNKEL (reference sequence). The CDR3 here is CASSPLAWAGELFF. In nucleotides, the CDR3 is TGTGCCAGCAGCCCACTAGCCTGGGCGGGGGAGCTGTTTTTT.

The genes are TRBV5-8 and TRBJ2-1, with D perhaps matching TRBD1 (6 bases). The CDR3 is made up of 18 amino acids. V lost 0 bases to trimming and J lost 3 bases, with 19 bases between them. Looked up from germline, CDR1 is SGHTS and CDR2 is YDEGEE. The CDR3 bases are TGTGCCAGCAGCTTGGGGGCAACAGGGACCTCTTACTACAATGAGCAGTTCTTC. Its protein is CASSLGATGTSYYNEQFF. The complete variable domain, with remaining parts taken from reference TRBV5-8 and TRBJ2-1, reads EAGVTQSPTHLIKTRGQQATLRCSPISGHTSVYWYQQALGLGLQFLLWYDEGEERNRGNFPPRFSGRQFPNYSSELNVNALELEDSALYLCASSLGATGTSYYNEQFFGPGTRLTVL.

The genes are TRBV6-6 and TRBJ1-2; unclear D gene. CDR3 length: 11 amino acids. V lost 8 bases to trimming and J lost 2 bases, with 6 bases between them. Looked up from germline, CDR1 is MNHNY and CDR2 is SVGAGI (reference sequence). The CDR3 nucleotides are TGTGCCAGCGGGCAAAACTATGGCTACACCTTC. Translated, it gives CASGQNYGYTF.

This clone was picked up one time. The rearrangement links TRBV5-1 to TRBJ1-5; TRBD1 is a possible D gene (5 bases). The CDR3 runs to 13 residues. The V and J ends lost 0 bases and 4 bases respectively, with 5 bases between them. Germline V gene data show CDR1 as SGHRS and CDR2 as YFSETQ. Here the CDR3 reads CASSLDRNQPQHF. In nucleotides, the CDR3 is TGCGCCAGCAGCTTGGACAGGAATCAGCCCCAGCATTTT.

The rearrangement links TRBV7-3 to TRBJ2-5; D is unclear. The CDR3 contains 15 residues. Germline V lookup: CDR1 SGHTA, CDR2 FQGTGA. The V and J ends lost 0 bases and 4 bases respectively, with 12 bases between them. CDR3 region: CASSLTPTARETQYF. CDR3 DNA: TGTGCCAGCAGCTTAACGCCCACCGCGAGAGAGACCCAGTACTTC.

The V call is TRBV29-1, the J call TRBJ2-2, with TRBD2 matching over 7 bases. The length of the CDR3 is 14 residues. In germline, CDR1 is SQVTM, CDR2 ANQGSEA. V dropped 3 bases and J dropped 3; count of bases not matched to a gene: 4. The DNA of the CDR3 is TGCAGCGTTGATGCTAGCGGATACACCGGGGAGCTGTTTTTT. This translates into CSVDASGYTGELFF.

J is TRBJ2-3 and V is TRBV28, with 10 nucleotides matching TRBD1. The germline V gene has CDR1 MDHEN and CDR2 SYDVKM. This CDR3 comprises 14 residues. The junction had 5 bases not matched to a gene; V was cut back by 5 bases and J by 6 bases. The CDR3 here is CASSLRDRGDTQYF. In DNA form, the CDR3 reads TGTGCCAGCAGTCTCCGGGACAGGGGTGATACGCAGTATTTT.

Only a few counts were recorded for this clone. The genes are TRBV6-2 or TRBV6-3 and TRBJ2-1; TRBD2 aligns across 15 bases. Looked up from germline, CDR1 is MNHEY and CDR2 is SVGEGT. CDR3 length: 22 residues. The V gene end was trimmed by 6 bases and the J gene end by 0 bases; junction bases not matched to a gene: 18. CDR3 bases: TGTGCCAGCAGCCAGCTAACTAAAGGACTAGCGGGAGGGCAGAGCTCCTACAATGAGCAGTTCTTC. Amino acids: CASSQLTKGLAGGQSSYNEQFF.

This rearrangement joins TRBV14 to TRBJ2-2; TRBD2 agrees at 11 bases. Germline loops: CDR1 SGHDN, CDR2 FVKESK. J lost 0 bases, V lost 4 bases, and 7 bases had no gene match. The CDR3 contains 18 residues. In nucleotides, the CDR3 is TGTGCCAGCAGCCGCATCGGGACTAGCGGACCGAACACCGGGGAGCTGTTTTTT. Translating it yields CASSRIGTSGPNTGELFF.

V and J are TRBV9 and TRBJ2-7; D ambiguous. The CDR3 extends over 15 amino acids. V was pared by 0 bases and J by 4 bases, with 14 bases between. From germline, CDR1 is SGDLS and CDR2 YYNGEE. The CDR3 sequence: CASSVAGVGTYEQYF. The CDR3 coding sequence is TGTGCCAGCAGCGTAGCAGGTGTAGGAACTTACGAGCAGTACTTC.

The rearrangement joins TRBV19 to TRBJ2-7, with 15 positions matching TRBD2. The CDR3 runs 17 residues. V dropped 3 bases and J dropped 6; count of bases not matched to a gene: 9. Germline V gene data show CDR1 as LNHDA and CDR2 as SQIVND (reference sequence). CDR3 coding DNA: TGTGCCAGTAGTATTCGTGGACTAGCGGGAGGGCCGGGCGAGCAGTACTTC. This codes for CASSIRGLAGGPGEQYF.

CDR3 DNA sequence: TGTGCCAGCAGCTTTCGAGGCTTTAATGAAAAACTGTTTTTT. This gives the protein CASSFRGFNEKLFF. The rearrangement joins TRBV11-2 to TRBJ1-4; D not certain. Per germline, CDR1 SGHAT and CDR2 FQNNGV. V gave up 3 bases and J gave up 4 bases, with 9 bases separating them. The CDR3 is 14 residues long.

This clone was found once. The chain links TRBV6-6 to TRBJ2-7; 7 bases fit TRBD1. The CDR3 spans 13 residues. The J segment lost 0 bases and the V segment lost 8 bases, leaving 4 bases of the junction unmatched. CDR1 is MNHNY, CDR2 SVGAGI, per germline (reference sequence). CDR3: CASQQGISYEQYF. As DNA, the CDR3 is TGTGCCAGCCAACAGGGGATCTCCTACGAGCAGTACTTC.

The chain combines TRBV18 with TRBJ1-3; D is unresolved. CDR1 KGHSH and CDR2 LQKENI come from the germline V gene. CDR3 length: 15 amino acids. The V end lost 1 base, the J end lost 4 bases, and 11 bases lay between the germline ends. The CDR3 sequence: CASSPLEAAGNTIYF. CDR3 in DNA: TGTGCCAGCTCACCACTCGAGGCAGCGGGAAACACCATATATTTT. Supplemented by reference TRBV18 and TRBJ1-3, the full variable domain reads NAGVMQNPRHLVRRRGQEARLRCSPMKGHSHVYWYRQLPEEGLKFMVYLQKENIIDESGMPKERFSAEFPKEGPSILRIQQVVRGDSAAYFCASSPLEAAGNTIYFGEGSWLTVV.

The chain carries TRBV11-2 and TRBJ1-1; D unresolved. The CDR3 covers 14 residues. Germline CDR1 SGHAT, CDR2 FQNNGV. V lost 4 bases and J 0 bases, leaving 9 bases between the germline ends. The CDR3 DNA reads TGTGCCAGCAGCTCGAGGAACATGAACACTGAAGCTTTCTTT. Protein sequence: CASSSRNMNTEAFF.

This clone was recorded only once. CDR3 residues: CASSERREGFEKLFF. In DNA form, the CDR3 reads TGTGCCAGCAGTGAACGTCGGGAGGGCTTTGAAAAACTGTTTTTT. The chain combines TRBV2 with TRBJ1-4; D is undetermined. The CDR3 totals 15 residues. Between the trimmed V and J ends, which lost 2 bases and 7 bases, there was a span of 14 bases. Germline V CDR1 and CDR2: SNHLY, FYNNEI. Full variable domain (missing parts from reference TRBV2 and TRBJ1-4): EPEVTQTPSHQVTQMGQEVILRCVPISNHLYFYWYRQILGQKVEFLVSFYNNEISEKSEIFDDQFSVERPDGSNFTLKIRSTKLEDSAMYFCASSERREGFEKLFFGSGTQLSVL.

This chain links TRBV7-8 with TRBJ2-3, with D possibly being TRBD1 (6 bases). This CDR3 comprises 17 residues. Trimming pared 1 base from V and 3 bases from J, leaving 17 bases between. Germline CDR1 is SGHVS and CDR2 is FQNEAQ. As DNA, the CDR3 is TGTGCCAGCAGCTTAGGGGTGACCGGACAGTCTACAGATACGCAGTATTTT. This encodes CASSLGVTGQSTDTQYF.